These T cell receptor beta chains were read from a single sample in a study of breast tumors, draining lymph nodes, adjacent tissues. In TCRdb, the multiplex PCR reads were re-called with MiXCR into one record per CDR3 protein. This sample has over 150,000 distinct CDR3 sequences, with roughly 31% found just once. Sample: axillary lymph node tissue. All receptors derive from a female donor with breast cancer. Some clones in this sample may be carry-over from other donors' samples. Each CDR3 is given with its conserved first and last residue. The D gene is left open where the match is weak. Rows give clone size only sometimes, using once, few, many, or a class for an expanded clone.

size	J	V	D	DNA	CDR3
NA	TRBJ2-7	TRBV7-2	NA	TGTGCCAGCAGCTTAGGCCCTGCCCGAAACTACGAGCAGTACTTC	CASSLGPARNYEQYF
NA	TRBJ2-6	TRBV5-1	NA	TGCGCCAGCAGCTTGGAACCAGGGAGCTCTGGGGCCAACGTCCTGACTTTC	CASSLEPGSSGANVLTF
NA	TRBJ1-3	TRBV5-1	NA	TGCGCCAGCAGCGTCGGGACTTCTAACACCATATATTTT	CASSVGTSNTIYF
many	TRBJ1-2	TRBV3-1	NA	TGTGCCAGCAGCCAAGACGGAGGCTACACCTTC	CASSQDGGYTF
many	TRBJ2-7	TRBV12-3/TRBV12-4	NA	TGTGCCAGCAGTGGGTCAGGCGGCGAGCAGTACTTC	CASSGSGGEQYF
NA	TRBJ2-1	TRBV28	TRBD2	TGTGCCAGCCTCGAGGCGGGGCTAGCGGGAGGAATATATGAGCAGTTCTTC	CASLEAGLAGGIYEQFF
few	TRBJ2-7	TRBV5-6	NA	TGTGCCAGCAGCTTGGGCAGCTCCCACGAGCAGTACTTC	CASSLGSSHEQYF
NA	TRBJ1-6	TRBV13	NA	TGTGCCAGCAGTTTGCTCCCCCCCACGGGAACCTATAATTCACCCCTCCACTTT	CASSLLPPTGTYNSPLHF
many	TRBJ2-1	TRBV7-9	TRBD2	TGTGCCAGCAGCATTGGGACTAGCGGGAGGAATGAGCAGTTCTTC	CASSIGTSGRNEQFF
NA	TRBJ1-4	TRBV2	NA	TGTGCCAGCAGGTACGGGGGAGGCGAAAAACTGTTTTTT	CASRYGGGEKLFF
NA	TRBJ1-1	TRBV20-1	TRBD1	TGCAGTGCTAGAGAACCCGGGACAGCGAACACTGAAGCTTTCTTT	CSAREPGTANTEAFF
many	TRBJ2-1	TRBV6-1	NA	TGTGCCAGCAGGGGGACTGGGGGGGGCGAGTCCTACAATGAGCAGTTCTTC	CASRGTGGGESYNEQFF
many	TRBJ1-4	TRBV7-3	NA	TGTGCCAGCAGCTTCTCTAGGGACGGGTTCGCAACTAATGAAAAACTGTTTTTT	CASSFSRDGFATNEKLFF
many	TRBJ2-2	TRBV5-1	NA	TGCGCCAGCAGCGGCGGGACATCGAACACCGGGGAGCTGTTTTTT	CASSGGTSNTGELFF
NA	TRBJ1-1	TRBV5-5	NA	TGTGCCAGCAGCTTGAAATTGGGGAGCGCGTTTGAAGCTTTCTTT	CASSLKLGSAFEAFF
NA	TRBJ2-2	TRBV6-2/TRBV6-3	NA	TGTGCCAGCAGCCGAGGGGGGGCAGGTACCGGGGAGCTGTTTTTT	CASSRGGAGTGELFF
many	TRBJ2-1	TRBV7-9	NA	TGTGCCAGCAGCCACAGGGACTTCAATGAGCAGTTCTTC	CASSHRDFNEQFF
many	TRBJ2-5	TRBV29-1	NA	TGCAGCGTTGACCTGTACCAAGAGACCCAGTACTTC	CSVDLYQETQYF
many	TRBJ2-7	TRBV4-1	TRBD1	TGCGCCAGCAGCCAAGATGCGGCCAGGGGGCTGGGAGAGCAGTACTTC	CASSQDAARGLGEQYF
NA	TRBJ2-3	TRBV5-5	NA	TGTGCCAGCAGCTTAGGACCAGTTAGTCGCCCGGGCCCAGATACGCAGTATTTT	CASSLGPVSRPGPDTQYF
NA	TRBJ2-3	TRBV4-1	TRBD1	TGCGCCAGCAGTACAGGGGTGCCAGATACGCAGTATTTT	CASSTGVPDTQYF
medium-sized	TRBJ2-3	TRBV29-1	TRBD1	TGCAGCGTTGACATGACAGGGGCGAGCACAGATACGCAGTATTTT	CSVDMTGASTDTQYF
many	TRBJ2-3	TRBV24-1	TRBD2	TGTGCCACAGGACTAGAGATCACAGATACGCAGTATTTT	CATGLEITDTQYF
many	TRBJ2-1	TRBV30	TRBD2	TGTGCCTGGAGTGTAATGGGGACTAGCGGGACGGATGAGCAGTTCTTC	CAWSVMGTSGTDEQFF